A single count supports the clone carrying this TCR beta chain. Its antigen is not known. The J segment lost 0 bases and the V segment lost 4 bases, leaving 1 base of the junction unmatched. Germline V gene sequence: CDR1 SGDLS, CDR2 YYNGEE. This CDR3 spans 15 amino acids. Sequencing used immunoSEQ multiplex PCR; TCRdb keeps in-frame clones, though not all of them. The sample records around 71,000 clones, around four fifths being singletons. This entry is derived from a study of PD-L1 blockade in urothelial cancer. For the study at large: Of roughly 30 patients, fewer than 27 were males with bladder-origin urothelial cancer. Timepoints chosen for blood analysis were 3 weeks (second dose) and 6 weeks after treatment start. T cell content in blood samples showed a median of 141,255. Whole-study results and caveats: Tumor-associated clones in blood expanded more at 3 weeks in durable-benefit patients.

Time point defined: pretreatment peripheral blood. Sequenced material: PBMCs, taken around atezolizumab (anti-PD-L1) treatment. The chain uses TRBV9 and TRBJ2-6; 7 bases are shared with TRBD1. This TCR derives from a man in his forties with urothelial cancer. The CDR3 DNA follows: TGTGCCAGCAGCAGACAGGGCTCTGGGGCCAACGTCCTGACTTTC. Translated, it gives CASSRQGSGANVLTF.